This T cell receptor beta chain comes out of a study of blood T cell repertoires in COVID-19. This table comes from immunoSEQ multiplex PCR, and its TCRdb copy is limited to in-frame clones, with some not included. The table lists 150,000 or so clones, roughly 80% of them singletons. Looked up from germline, CDR1 is LGHNA and CDR2 is YNFKEQ. V lost 0 bases to trimming and J lost 4 bases; unmatched junction nucleotides: 2. The length of the CDR3 is 15 residues. What was sequenced was PBMCs or T cells enriched from blood (not recorded which). This chain joins TRBV4-2 and TRBJ2-3, with 9 positions matching TRBD2. The receptor was isolated from a woman between 45 and 65 years old who had recovered from COVID-19. In DNA form, the CDR3 reads TGTGCCAGCAGCCAAGAAATAGCGGGGGCAGATACGCAGTATTTT. It specifies CASSQEIAGADTQYF.